This T cell receptor beta chain was identified during a study of blood T cell repertoires in COVID-19. The overall study: Material from acute and convalescent COVID-19 was sourced from the United States, Italy and Spain.

In the study's own analysis: The assay estimated nucleated cells by amplifying reference gene primers. This table comes from immunoSEQ multiplex PCR, and its TCRdb copy is limited to in-frame clones, with some not included. V and J calls and clone size come straight from that table; D and trimming were deduced from the DNA. This table has about 200,000 clones, about 82% appearing once. The study recruited people aged roughly 18 to 100 years across 24 US areas. Cohorts were assigned according to the clinical history that participants reported. The CDR3 is 15 residues long. Germline CDR1 and CDR2: LNHDA and SQIVND (reference sequence). V shed 3 bases and J 4 bases; nucleotides not matched to a gene: 6.

The material sequenced was PBMCs or T cells enriched from blood (not recorded which). The sequence was collected from a middle-aged man with acute COVID-19. V is TRBV19 and J is TRBJ2-7, with TRBD2 matching 10 bases. CDR3 loop: CASSIKREGPYEQYF. For the CDR3, the DNA is TGTGCCAGTAGTATCAAGCGGGAGGGCCCGTACGAGCAGTACTTC.